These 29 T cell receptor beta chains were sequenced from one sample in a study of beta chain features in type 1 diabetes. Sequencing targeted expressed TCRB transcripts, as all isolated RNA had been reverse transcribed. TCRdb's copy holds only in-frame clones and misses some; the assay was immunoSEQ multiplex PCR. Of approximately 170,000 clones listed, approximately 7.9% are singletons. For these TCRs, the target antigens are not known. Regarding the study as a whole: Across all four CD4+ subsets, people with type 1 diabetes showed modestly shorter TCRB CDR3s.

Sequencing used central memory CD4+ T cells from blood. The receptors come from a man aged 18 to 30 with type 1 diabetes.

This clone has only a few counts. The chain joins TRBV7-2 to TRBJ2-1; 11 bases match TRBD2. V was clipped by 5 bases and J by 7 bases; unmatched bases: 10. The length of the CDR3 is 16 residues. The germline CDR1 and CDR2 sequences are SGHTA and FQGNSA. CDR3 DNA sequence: TGTGCCAGCAGCCGCGCCACAACTAGCGGGAGTAATGAGCAGTTCTTC. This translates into CASSRATTSGSNEQFF. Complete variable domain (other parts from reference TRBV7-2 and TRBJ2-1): GAGVSQSPSNKVTEKGKDVELRCDPISGHTALYWYRQSLGQGLEFLIYFQGNSAPDKSGLPSDRFSAERTGGSVSTLTIQRTQQEDSAVYLCASSRATTSGSNEQFFGPGTRLTVL.

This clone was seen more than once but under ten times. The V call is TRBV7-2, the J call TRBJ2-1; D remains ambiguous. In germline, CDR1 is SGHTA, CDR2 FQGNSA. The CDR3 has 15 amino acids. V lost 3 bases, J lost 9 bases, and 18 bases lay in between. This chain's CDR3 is CASSLESSTPREQFF. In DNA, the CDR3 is TGTGCCAGCAGCTTGGAGTCTTCTACACCCCGTGAGCAGTTCTTC.

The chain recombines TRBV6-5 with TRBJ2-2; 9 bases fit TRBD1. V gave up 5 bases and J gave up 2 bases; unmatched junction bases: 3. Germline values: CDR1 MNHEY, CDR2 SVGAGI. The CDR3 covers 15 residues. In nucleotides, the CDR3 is TGTGCCAGCAGTCCACAGGGGGCTAACACCGGGGAGCTGTTTTTT. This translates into CASSPQGANTGELFF.

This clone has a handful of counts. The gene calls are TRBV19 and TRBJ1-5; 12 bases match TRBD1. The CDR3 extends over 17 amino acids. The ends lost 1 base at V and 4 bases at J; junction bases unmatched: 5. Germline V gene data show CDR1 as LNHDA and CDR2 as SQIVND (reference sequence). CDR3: CASSIVGTGGENQPQHF. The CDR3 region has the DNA TGTGCCAGTAGTATAGTCGGGACAGGGGGCGAAAATCAGCCCCAGCATTTT.

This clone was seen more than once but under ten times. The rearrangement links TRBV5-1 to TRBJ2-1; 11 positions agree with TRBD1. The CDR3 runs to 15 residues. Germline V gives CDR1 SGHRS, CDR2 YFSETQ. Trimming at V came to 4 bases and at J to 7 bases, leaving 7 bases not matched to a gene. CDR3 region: CASSQPGQGVNEQFF. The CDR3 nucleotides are TGCGCCAGCAGCCAGCCGGGACAGGGGGTAAATGAGCAGTTCTTC.

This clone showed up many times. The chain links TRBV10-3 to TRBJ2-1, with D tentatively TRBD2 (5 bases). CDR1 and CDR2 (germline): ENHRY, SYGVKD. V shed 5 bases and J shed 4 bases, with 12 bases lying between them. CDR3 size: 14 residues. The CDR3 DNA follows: TGTGCCATCAGTTCCTGGACTGGTTACAATGAGCAGTTCTTC. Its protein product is CAISSWTGYNEQFF.

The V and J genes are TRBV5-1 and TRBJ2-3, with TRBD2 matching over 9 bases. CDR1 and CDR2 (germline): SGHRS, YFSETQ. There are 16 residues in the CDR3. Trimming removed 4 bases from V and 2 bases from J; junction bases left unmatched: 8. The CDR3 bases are TGCGCCAGCAGCGCCCGACTAGCGGCGTCCACAGATACGCAGTATTTT. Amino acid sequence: CASSARLAASTDTQYF.

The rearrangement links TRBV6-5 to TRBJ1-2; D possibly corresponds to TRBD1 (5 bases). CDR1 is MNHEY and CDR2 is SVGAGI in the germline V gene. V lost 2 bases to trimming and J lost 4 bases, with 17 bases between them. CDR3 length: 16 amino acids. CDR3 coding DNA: TGTGCCAGCAGTTACCGGGGGGGGGAACCATTCTATGGCTACACCTTC. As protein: CASSYRGGEPFYGYTF.

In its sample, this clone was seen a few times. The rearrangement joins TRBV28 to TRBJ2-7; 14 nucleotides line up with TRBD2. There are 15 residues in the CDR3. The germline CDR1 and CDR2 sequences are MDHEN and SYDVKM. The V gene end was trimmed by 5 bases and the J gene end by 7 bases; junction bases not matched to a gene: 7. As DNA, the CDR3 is TGTGCCAGCAGTAGACTAGCGGGGGGGCCAGGGGAGCAGTACTTC. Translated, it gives CASSRLAGGPGEQYF.

In DNA form, the CDR3 reads TGTGCCAGCAGTTTCAGACAGGGGGCGGCCGGGGAGCTGTTTTTT. Its protein is CASSFRQGAAGELFF. J is TRBJ2-2 and V is TRBV6-6; TRBD1 aligns across 10 bases. Trimming at V came to 4 bases and at J to 6 bases, leaving 5 bases not matched to a gene. The CDR3 contains 15 residues. Looked up from germline, CDR1 is MNHNY and CDR2 is SVGAGI (reference sequence).

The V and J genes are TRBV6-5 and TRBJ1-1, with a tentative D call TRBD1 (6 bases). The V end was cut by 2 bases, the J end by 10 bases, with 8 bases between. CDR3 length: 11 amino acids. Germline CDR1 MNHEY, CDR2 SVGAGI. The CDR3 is CASSYGQRAFF. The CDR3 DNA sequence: TGTGCCAGCAGTTACGGACAGAGAGCTTTCTTT.

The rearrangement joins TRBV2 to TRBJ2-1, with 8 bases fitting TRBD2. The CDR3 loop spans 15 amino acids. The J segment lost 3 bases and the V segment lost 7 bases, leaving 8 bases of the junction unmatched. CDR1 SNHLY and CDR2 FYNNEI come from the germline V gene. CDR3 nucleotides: TGTGCCAGCACGAACCGGGGGGGTGGCTACAATGAGCAGTTCTTC. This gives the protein CASTNRGGGYNEQFF.

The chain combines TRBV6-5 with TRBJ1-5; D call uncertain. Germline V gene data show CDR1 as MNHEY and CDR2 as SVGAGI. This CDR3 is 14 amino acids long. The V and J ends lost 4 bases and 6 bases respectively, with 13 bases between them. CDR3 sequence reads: CASSSTRVGQPQHF. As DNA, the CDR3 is TGTGCCAGCAGTTCAACGAGGGTTGGTCAGCCCCAGCATTTT.

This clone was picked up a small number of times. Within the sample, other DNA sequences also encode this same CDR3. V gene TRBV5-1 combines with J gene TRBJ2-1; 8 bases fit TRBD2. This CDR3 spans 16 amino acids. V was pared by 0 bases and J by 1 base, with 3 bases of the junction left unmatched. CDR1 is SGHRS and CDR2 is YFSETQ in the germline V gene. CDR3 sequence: CASSLAGGGSYNEQFF. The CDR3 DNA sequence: TGCGCCAGCAGCTTGGCCGGGGGGGGTTCCTACAATGAGCAGTTCTTC. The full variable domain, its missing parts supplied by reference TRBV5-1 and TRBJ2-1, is KAGVTQTPRYLIKTRGQQVTLSCSPISGHRSVSWYQQTPGQGLQFLFEYFSETQRNKGNFPGRFSGRQFSNSRSEMNVSTLELGDSALYLCASSLAGGGSYNEQFFGPGTRLTVL.

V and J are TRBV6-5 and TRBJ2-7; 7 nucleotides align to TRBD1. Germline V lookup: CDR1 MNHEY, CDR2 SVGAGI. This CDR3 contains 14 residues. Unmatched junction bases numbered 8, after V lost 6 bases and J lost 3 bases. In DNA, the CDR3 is TGTGCCAGCAGGACGGAACACAGGGGCTACGAGCAGTACTTC. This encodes CASRTEHRGYEQYF.

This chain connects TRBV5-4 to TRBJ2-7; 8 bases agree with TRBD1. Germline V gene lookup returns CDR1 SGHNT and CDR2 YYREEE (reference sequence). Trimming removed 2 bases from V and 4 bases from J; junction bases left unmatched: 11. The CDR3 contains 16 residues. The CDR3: CASSFPPGTGAYEQYF. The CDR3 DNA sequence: TGTGCCAGCAGCTTTCCACCCGGGACAGGAGCATACGAGCAGTACTTC.

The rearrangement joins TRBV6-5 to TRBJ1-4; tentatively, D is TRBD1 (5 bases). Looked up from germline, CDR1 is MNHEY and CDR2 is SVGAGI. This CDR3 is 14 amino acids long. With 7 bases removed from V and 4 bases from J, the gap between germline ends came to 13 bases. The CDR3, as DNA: TGTGCCAGCACCACAGGACGGATTAATGAAAAACTGTTTTTT. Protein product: CASTTGRINEKLFF.

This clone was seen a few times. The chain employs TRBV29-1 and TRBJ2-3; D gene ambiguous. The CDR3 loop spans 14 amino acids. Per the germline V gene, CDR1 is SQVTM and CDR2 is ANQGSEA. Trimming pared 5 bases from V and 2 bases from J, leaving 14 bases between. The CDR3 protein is CSVFGDGYTDTQYF. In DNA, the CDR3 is TGCAGCGTTTTTGGAGATGGGTACACAGATACGCAGTATTTT.

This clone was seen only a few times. CDR3 nucleotide sequence: TGTGCCAGTAGACCGGGACAGACCAACACCGGGGAGCTGTTTTTT. Translated: CASRPGQTNTGELFF. The chain uses TRBV19 and TRBJ2-2; the match to TRBD1 covers 7 bases. V shed 6 bases, J shed 2 bases, and the junction held 6 bases outside the gene matches. Germline lookup yields CDR1 LNHDA and CDR2 SQIVND (reference sequence). The CDR3 extends over 15 amino acids.

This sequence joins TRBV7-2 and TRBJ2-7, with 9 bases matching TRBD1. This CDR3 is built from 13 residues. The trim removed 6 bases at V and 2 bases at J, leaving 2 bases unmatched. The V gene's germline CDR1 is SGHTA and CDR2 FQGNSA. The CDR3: CASRRTGAYEQYF. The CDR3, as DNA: TGTGCCAGCAGGAGGACAGGGGCCTACGAGCAGTACTTC.

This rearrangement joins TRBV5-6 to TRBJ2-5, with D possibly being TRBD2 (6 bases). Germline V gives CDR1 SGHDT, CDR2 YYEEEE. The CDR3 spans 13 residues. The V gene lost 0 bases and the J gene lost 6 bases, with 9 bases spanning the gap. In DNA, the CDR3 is TGTGCCAGCAGCTTGGTGGGGGGACAGACCCAGTACTTC. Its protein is CASSLVGGQTQYF.

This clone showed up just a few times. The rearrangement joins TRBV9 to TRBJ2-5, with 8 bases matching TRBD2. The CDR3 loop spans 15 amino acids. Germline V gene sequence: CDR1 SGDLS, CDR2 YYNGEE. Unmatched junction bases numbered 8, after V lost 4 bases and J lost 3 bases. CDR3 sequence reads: CASSPGTREEETQYF. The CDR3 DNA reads TGTGCCAGCAGCCCCGGGACTAGAGAGGAAGAGACCCAGTACTTC.

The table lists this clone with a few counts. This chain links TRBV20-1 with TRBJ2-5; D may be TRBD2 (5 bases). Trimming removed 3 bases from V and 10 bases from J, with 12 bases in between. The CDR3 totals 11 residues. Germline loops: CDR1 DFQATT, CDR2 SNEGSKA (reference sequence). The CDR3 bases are TGCAGTGCTAGCCTCGTTCGGGACCAGTACTTC. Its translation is CSASLVRDQYF.

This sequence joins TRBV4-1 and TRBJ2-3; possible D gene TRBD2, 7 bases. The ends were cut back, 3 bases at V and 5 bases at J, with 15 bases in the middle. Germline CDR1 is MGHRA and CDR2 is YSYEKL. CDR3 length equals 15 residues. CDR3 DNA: TGCGCCAGCAGCCAGTCCGGGGGGCAGGGAGATACGCAGTATTTT. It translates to CASSQSGGQGDTQYF.

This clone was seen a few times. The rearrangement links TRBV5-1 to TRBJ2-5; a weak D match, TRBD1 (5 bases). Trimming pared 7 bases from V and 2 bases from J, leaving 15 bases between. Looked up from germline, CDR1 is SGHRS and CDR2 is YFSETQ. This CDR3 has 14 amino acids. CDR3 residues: CASCPGQGQETQYF. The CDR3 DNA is TGCGCCAGCTGCCCCGGGCAGGGTCAAGAGACCCAGTACTTC.

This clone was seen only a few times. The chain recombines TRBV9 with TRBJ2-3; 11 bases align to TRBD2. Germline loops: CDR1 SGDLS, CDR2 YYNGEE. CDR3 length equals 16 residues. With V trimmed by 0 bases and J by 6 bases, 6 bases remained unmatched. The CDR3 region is CASSVGPSGGSDTQYF. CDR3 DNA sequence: TGTGCCAGCAGCGTAGGTCCTAGCGGGGGGTCGGATACGCAGTATTTT.

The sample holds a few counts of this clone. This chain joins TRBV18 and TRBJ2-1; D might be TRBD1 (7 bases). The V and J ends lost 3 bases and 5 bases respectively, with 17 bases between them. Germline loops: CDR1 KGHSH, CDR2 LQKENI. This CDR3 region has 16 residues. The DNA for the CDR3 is TGTGCCAGCTCACCTCGGCGACAGGGACTGAACAATGAGCAGTTCTTC. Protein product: CASSPRRQGLNNEQFF.

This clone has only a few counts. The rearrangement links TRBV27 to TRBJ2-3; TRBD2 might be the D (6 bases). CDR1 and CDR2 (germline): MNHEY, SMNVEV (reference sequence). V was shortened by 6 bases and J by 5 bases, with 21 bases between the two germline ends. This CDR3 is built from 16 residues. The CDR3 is CASSSPGLLPGDTQYF. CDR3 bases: TGTGCCAGCAGCTCGCCGGGACTGCTCCCGGGAGATACGCAGTATTTT.

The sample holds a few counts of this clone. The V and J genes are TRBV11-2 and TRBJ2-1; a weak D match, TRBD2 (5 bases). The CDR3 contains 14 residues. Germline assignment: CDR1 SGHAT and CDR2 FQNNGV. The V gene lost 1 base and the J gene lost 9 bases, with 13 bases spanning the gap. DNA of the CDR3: TGTGCCAGCAGCTTAGTGGCTAGCATCTCTGAGCAGTTCTTC. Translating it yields CASSLVASISEQFF.